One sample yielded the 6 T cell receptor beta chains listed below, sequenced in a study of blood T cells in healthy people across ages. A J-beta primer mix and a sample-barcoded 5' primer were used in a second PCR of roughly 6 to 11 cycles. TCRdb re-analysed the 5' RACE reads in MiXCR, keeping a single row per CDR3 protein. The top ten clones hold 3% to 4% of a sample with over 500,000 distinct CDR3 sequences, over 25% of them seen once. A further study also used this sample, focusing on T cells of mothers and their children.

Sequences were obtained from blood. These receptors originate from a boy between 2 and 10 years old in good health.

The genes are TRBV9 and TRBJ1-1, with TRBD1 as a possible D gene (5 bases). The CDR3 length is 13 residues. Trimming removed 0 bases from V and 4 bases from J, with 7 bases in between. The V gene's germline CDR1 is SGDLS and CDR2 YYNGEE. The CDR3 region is CASSVGGFTEAFF. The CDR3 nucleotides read TGTGCCAGCAGCGTAGGGGGGTTCACTGAAGCTTTCTTT.

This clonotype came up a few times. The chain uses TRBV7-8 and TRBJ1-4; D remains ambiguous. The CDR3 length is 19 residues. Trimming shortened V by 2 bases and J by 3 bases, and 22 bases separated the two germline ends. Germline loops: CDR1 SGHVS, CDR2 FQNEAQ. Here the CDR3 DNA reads TGTGCCAGCAGCTTACGGTCAGCACTTCGCGGCTCTCCTAATGAAAAACTGTTTTTT. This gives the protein CASSLRSALRGSPNEKLFF. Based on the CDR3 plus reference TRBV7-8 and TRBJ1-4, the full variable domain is GAGVSQSPRYKVAKRGQDVALRCDPISGHVSLFWYQQALGQGPEFLTYFQNEAQLDKSGLPSDRFFAERPEGSVSTLKIQRTQQEDSAVYLCASSLRSALRGSPNEKLFFGSGTQLSVL.

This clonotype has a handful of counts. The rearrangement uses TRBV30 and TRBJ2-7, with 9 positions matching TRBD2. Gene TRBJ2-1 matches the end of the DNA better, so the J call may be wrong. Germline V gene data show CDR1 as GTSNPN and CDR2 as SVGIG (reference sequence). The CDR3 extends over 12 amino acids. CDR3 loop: CAQDLAGVEQFF. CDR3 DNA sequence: TGTGCCCAGGACTTAGCGGGAGTTGAGCAGTTCTTC.

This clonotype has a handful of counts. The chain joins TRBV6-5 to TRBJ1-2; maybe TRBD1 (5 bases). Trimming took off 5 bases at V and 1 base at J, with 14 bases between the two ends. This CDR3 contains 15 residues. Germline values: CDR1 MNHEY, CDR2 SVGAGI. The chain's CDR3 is CASSPGLPLNYGYTF. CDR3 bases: TGTGCCAGCAGTCCGGGGCTTCCCCTTAACTATGGCTACACCTTC.

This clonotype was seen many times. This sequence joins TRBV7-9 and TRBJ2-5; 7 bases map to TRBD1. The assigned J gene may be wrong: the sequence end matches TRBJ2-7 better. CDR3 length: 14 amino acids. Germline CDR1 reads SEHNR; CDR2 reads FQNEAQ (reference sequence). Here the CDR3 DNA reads TGTGCCAGCAGCCTTCGACAGGGTTCCTACGAGCAGTACTTC. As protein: CASSLRQGSYEQYF.

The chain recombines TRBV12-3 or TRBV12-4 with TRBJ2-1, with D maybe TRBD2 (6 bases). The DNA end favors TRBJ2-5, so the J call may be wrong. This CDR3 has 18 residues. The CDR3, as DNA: TGTGCCAGCAGTTTAGGGCCCTTTAGGAGGGTGGCGGTGGAGACCCAGTACTTC. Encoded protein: CASSLGPFRRVAVETQYF.